What follows describes a single T cell receptor (beta chain). Its antigen remains unidentified. These data are taken from a study of vaccination effects on CD4 cells after COVID-19. Findings and limits, study-wide: Substantial clonal contraction characterized both infection- and vaccine-induced clones late after vaccination.

Sequencing in the ViraFEST assay came after antigen-specific CD4+ T cells had been expanded with viral peptide pools, which were used to stimulate PBMC. With approximately ten days of culture completed, CD4+ T cells were isolated. Each participant was given two doses of one vaccine (BNT162b2 or mRNA-1273). With 5 bases removed from V and 4 bases from J, the gap between germline ends came to 17 bases. This CDR3 contains 15 residues. Germline CDR1 is MNHEY and CDR2 is SVGAGI. Measured with immunoSEQ multiplex PCR; TCRdb has only the in-frame clones, and not every one. The sample has about 26,000 clones, about 79% seen once.

The sequence came from a human donor who received a COVID-19 vaccine. Some clones in this sample may be carry-over from other donors' samples. The chain has TRBV6-5 and TRBJ1-2; D might be TRBD1 (5 bases). The sample was CD4+ T cells from PBMCs cultured with SARS-CoV-2 spike peptides, taken after COVID-19 vaccination. The CDR3 DNA follows: TGTGCCAGCAGTCCCCAAGGGAATGGGGGCTATGGCTACACCTTC. Protein product: CASSPQGNGGYGYTF.